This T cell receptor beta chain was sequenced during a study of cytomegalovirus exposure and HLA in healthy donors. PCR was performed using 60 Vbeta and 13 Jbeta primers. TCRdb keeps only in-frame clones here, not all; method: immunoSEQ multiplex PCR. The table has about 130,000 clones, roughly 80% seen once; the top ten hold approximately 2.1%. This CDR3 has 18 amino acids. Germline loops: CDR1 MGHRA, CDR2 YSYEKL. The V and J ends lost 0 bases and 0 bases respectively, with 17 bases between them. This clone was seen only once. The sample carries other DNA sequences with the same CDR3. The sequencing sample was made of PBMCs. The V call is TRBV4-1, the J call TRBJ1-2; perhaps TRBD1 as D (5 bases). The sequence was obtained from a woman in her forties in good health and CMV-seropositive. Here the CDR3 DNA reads TGCGCCAGCAGCCAAGATGGGGGACTATCCCTAGCTAACTATGGCTACACCTTC. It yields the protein CASSQDGGLSLANYGYTF.